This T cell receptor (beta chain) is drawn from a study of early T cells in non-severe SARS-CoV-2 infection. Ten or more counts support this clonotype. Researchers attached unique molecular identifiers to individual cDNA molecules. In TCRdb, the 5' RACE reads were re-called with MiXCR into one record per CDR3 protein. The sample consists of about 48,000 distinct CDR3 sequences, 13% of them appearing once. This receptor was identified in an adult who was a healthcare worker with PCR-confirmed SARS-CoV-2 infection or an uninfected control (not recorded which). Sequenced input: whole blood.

The CDR3 DNA follows: TGCAGCGTTTCCAGGGGGGTAAACACTGAAGCTTTCTTT. Translated, it gives CSVSRGVNTEAFF. V is TRBV29-1 and J is TRBJ1-1; TRBD1 matches 7 bases. The CDR3 runs to 13 residues. Trimming took 5 bases from V and 2 from J; bases not matched to a gene: 5. Germline V gene data show CDR1 as SQVTM and CDR2 as ANQGSEA.